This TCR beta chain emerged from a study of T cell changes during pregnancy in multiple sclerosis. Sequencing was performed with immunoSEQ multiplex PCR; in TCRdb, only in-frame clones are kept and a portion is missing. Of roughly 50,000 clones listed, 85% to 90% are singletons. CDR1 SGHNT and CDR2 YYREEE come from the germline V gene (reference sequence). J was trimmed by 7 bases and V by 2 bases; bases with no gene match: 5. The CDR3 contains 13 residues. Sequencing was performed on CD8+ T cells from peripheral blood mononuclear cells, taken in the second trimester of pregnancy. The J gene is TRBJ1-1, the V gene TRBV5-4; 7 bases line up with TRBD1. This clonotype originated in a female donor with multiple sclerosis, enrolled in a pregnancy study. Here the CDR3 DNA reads TGTGCCAGCAGCTTTCCGGCAGGGGGTGAAGCTTTCTTT. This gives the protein CASSFPAGGEAFF.